Sequencing of this TCR beta chain was carried out in a study of blood T cell repertoires in COVID-19. As for the study in general: Researchers got acute and convalescent COVID-19 samples from the United States, Italy and Spain. The cDNA or gDNA used as material had been derived from T cells, B-cell-depleted T cells, or PBMCs.

In the original processing: Estimates of nucleated cell counts were drawn from the amplification of reference gene primers. The assay was immunoSEQ multiplex PCR, and TCRdb's table has in-frame clones only and misses some. V and J calls and clone size are given by that table; D and trimming were obtained from the DNA. The sample lists about 130,000 clones, over 75% seen once, with 9.7% in the top ten. Germline V gene sequence: CDR1 SGHVS, CDR2 FQNEAQ. Deletions cut 0 bases from V and 2 bases from J, with 17 bases between. The CDR3 runs 17 residues. The sample taken for sequencing was peripheral blood. This TCR was recovered from a man aged 35-49 years with active or convalescent COVID-19. V gene TRBV7-8 combines with J gene TRBJ2-7; D is unresolved. The CDR3 DNA reads TGTGCCAGCAGCTTAGCGTTAGGAGTTGCGGAAACCTACGAGCAGTACTTC. Translating gives CASSLALGVAETYEQYF.